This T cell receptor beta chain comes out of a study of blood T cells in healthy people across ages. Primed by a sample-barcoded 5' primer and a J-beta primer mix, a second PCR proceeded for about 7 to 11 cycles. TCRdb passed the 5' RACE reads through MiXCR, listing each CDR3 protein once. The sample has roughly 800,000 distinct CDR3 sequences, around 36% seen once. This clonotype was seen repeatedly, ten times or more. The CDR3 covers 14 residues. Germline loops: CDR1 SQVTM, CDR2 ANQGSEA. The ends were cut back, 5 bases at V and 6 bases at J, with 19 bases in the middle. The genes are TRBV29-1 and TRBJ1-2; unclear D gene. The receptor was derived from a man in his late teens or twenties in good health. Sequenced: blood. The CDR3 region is CSVLSGSRMDGYTF. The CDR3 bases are TGCAGCGTTTTGAGCGGCTCGCGTATGGATGGCTACACCTTC.